The TCR beta chain described here comes from a study of OX40 agonist ivuxolimab in advanced cancers. As for the study in general: A male proportion of 70% to 90% was recorded, with mean age about 60 years and range about 23 to 90.

CDR1 and CDR2 from the germline V gene are SGHTA and FQGNSA. The length of the CDR3 is 14 residues. V was pared by 4 bases and J by 5 bases, with 14 bases between. Note on this clone: The antigen remains unidentified.

Whole-study results and caveats: Among the least clonally expanded were partial responders at 0.1-3.0 mg/kg.

Assay used: immunoSEQ multiplex PCR; TCRdb lists only in-frame clones, some missing. The table has around 62,000 clones, about nine tenths seen once. Systemic immunosuppression or a history of autoimmune disease excluded patients. The chain has TRBV7-2 and TRBJ2-5, with D possibly called TRBD1 or TRBD2 (5 bases each). The clonotype originates from an adult with an advanced solid tumor such as melanoma, head and neck, liver or kidney cancer. This specimen consisted of CD4+ or CD8+ T cells sorted from blood, obtained in a trial of the OX40 agonist ivuxolimab. This chain's CDR3 is CASSSTGGSETQYF. CDR3 DNA: TGTGCCAGCAGCTCGACTGGGGGATCTGAGACCCAGTACTTC.